The 29 T cell receptor beta chains given below trace back to one sample, sequenced in a study of Ad26.COV2.S vaccination and SARS-CoV-2 variants. The data were produced by immunoSEQ multiplex PCR, yet TCRdb's version contains in-frame clones alone and is incomplete. Here the sample spans more than 350,000 clones, around 90% being singletons. The treatment: roughly 19 received Ad26.COV2.S at low or high dose, single or two shots; several received placebo; per-sample allocation not given. Sampling was performed 63 days after the first vaccine or placebo injection. Sequenced material: peripheral blood, taken in a trial of Ad26.COV2.S vaccine versus placebo. The receptors stem from a person between 18 and 59 years old who received the Ad26.COV2.S COVID-19 vaccine or a placebo.

The J gene is TRBJ2-3, the V gene TRBV28, with D tentatively TRBD2 (6 bases). Germline lookup yields CDR1 MDHEN and CDR2 SYDVKM. This CDR3 region has 14 residues. V dropped 6 bases and J dropped 5 bases, with 15 bases sitting between them. CDR3 residues: CASSRPSGVDTQYF. For the CDR3, the DNA is TGTGCCAGCAGCCGACCTTCGGGAGTAGATACGCAGTATTTT.

The chain couples TRBV6-2 or TRBV6-3 to TRBJ1-5, with 10 bases identical to TRBD1. With 5 bases clipped from V and 9 bases from J, the junction kept 1 base outside the gene matches. The CDR3 totals 12 residues. The V gene's germline CDR1 is MNHEY and CDR2 SVGEGT. This CDR3 is CASSGTGVPQHF. The CDR3 nucleotides are TGTGCCAGCAGTGGGACAGGGGTGCCCCAGCATTTT.

The chain links TRBV27 to TRBJ2-3; 8 positions agree with TRBD1. The V segment lost 1 base and the J segment 1 base; nucleotides outside the gene matches: 13. The V gene's germline CDR1 is MNHEY and CDR2 SMNVEV (reference sequence). The CDR3 length is 19 residues. For the CDR3, the DNA is TGTGCCAGCAGTTTATACCCATCCCCAGGACAGGGTGGCACAGATACGCAGTATTTT. Protein sequence: CASSLYPSPGQGGTDTQYF.

On this clone: The same CDR3 can be traced to other DNA sequences in this sample. The chain links TRBV27 to TRBJ2-7; TRBD1 aligns across 7 bases. CDR3 length equals 13 residues. Per the germline V gene, CDR1 is MNHEY and CDR2 is SMNVEV (reference sequence). Losses at the gene ends were 2 bases for V and 4 bases for J; bases not matched to a gene: 2. The CDR3 DNA reads as TGTGCCAGCAGTTTAGACAGGGCTTACGAGCAGTACTTC. This encodes CASSLDRAYEQYF.

This chain links TRBV30 with TRBJ1-4; D is perhaps TRBD1 (6 bases). The CDR3 extends over 13 amino acids. The germline gives CDR1 GTSNPN, CDR2 SVGIG (reference sequence). The V and J ends lost 5 bases and 8 bases respectively, with 15 bases between them. This CDR3 is CAWGRGQMEKLFF. In DNA form, the CDR3 reads TGTGCCTGGGGACGAGGACAGATGGAAAAACTGTTTTTT.

The chain is built from TRBV4-3 and TRBJ2-7; D is unresolved. Germline CDR1 LGHNA, CDR2 YSLEER. The length of the CDR3 is 15 residues. Trimming stripped 1 base from V and 0 bases from J, with 10 bases between. In DNA form, the CDR3 reads TGCGCCAGCAGCCAAGTAGTCGGTAGCTCCTACGAGCAGTACTTC. Translating it yields CASSQVVGSSYEQYF.

The chain recombines TRBV7-8 with TRBJ2-1; TRBD1 or TRBD2 may be the D gene (5 bases each). The CDR3 is 16 residues long. Deletions cut 1 base from V and 6 bases from J, with 16 bases between. Germline loops: CDR1 SGHVS, CDR2 FQNEAQ. The CDR3 here is CASSLVGGRGVNEQFF. The CDR3 nucleotides read TGTGCCAGCAGCTTAGTGGGTGGGAGAGGGGTCAATGAGCAGTTCTTC. The full variable domain, completed using reference TRBV7-8 and TRBJ2-1, is GAGVSQSPRYKVAKRGQDVALRCDPISGHVSLFWYQQALGQGPEFLTYFQNEAQLDKSGLPSDRFFAERPEGSVSTLKIQRTQQEDSAVYLCASSLVGGRGVNEQFFGPGTRLTVL.

CDR3 DNA: TGTGCCAGCAGCCAAGTGTCGGCGGCGAACACCGGGGAGCTGTTTTTT. Its translation: CASSQVSAANTGELFF. The chain couples TRBV3-1 (or the pseudogene TRBV3-2) to TRBJ2-2; no definite D call. This CDR3 spans 16 amino acids. Trimming removed 1 base at V and 0 bases at J, with 9 bases between. The V gene's germline CDR1 is LGHDT and CDR2 YNNKEL (reference sequence).

J is TRBJ2-2 and V is TRBV5-1; 9 bases line up with TRBD1. The CDR3 spans 15 residues. CDR1 is SGHRS, CDR2 YFSETQ, per germline. The trim removed 4 bases at V and 5 bases at J, leaving 6 bases unmatched. CDR3 in amino acids: CASSRWTGDTGELFF. In DNA, the CDR3 is TGCGCCAGCAGCCGTTGGACAGGGGATACCGGGGAGCTGTTTTTT.

Only one count was recorded for this clone. This chain's CDR3 is CASSGMGLAVNTGELFF. The CDR3 DNA reads as TGTGCCAGCAGCGGGATGGGACTAGCGGTGAACACCGGGGAGCTGTTTTTT. The chain recombines TRBV7-6 with TRBJ2-2; 11 nucleotides align to TRBD2. J gave up 1 base and V 5 bases, and 6 bases lay outside the gene matches. Per the germline V gene, CDR1 is SGHVS and CDR2 is FNYEAQ. This CDR3 spans 17 amino acids.

This chain links TRBV29-1 with TRBJ2-7; D is unclear. Trimming took 4 bases from V and 2 from J, leaving 12 bases between them. The V gene's germline CDR1 is SQVTM and CDR2 ANQGSEA. The CDR3 loop spans 13 amino acids. The DNA for the CDR3 is TGCAGCGTTGGGGCCAGACAAACCTACGAGCAGTACTTC. Translated, it gives CSVGARQTYEQYF.

The gene calls are TRBV7-9 and TRBJ2-5, with 8 nucleotides matching TRBD2. Per the germline V gene, CDR1 is SEHNR and CDR2 is FQNEAQ (reference sequence). V lost 5 bases, J lost 2 bases, and 10 bases stayed unmatched. The length of the CDR3 is 16 residues. The CDR3: CASSPGGGGSQETQYF. Written as DNA, the CDR3 is TGTGCCAGCAGCCCCGGGGGGGGAGGGTCTCAAGAGACCCAGTACTTC.

This chain joins TRBV28 and TRBJ2-5; D is unresolved. The V gene's germline CDR1 is MDHEN and CDR2 SYDVKM. V lost 1 base and J 7 bases, leaving 7 bases between the germline ends. This CDR3 has 12 residues. The CDR3 DNA follows: TGTGCCAGCAGTTTATCACCGGGGACCCAGTACTTC. Amino acid sequence: CASSLSPGTQYF. Full variable domain (rest looked up from reference TRBV28 and TRBJ2-5): DVKVTQSSRYLVKRTGEKVFLECVQDMDHENMFWYRQDPGLGLRLIYFSYDVKMKEKGDIPEGYSVSREKKERFSLILESASTNQTSMYLCASSLSPGTQYFGPGTRLLVL.

J is TRBJ2-2 and V is TRBV3-1 (or the pseudogene TRBV3-2), with D possibly TRBD2 on 6 matching bases. This CDR3 region has 13 residues. Deletions cut 3 bases from V and 4 bases from J, with 6 bases between. Germline V CDR1 and CDR2: LGHDT, YNNKEL (reference sequence). CDR3 sequence: CASSHGSTGELFF. CDR3 nucleotides: TGTGCCAGCAGCCACGGGAGCACCGGGGAGCTGTTTTTT.

This chain links TRBV18 with TRBJ2-2, with 10 bases identical to TRBD2. The J segment lost 4 bases and the V segment lost 3 bases, leaving 2 bases of the junction unmatched. The CDR3 sequence is 15 residues long. CDR1 and CDR2 (germline): KGHSH, LQKENI. The CDR3 DNA reads as TGTGCCAGCTCACCCTGGACTAGCGGCACCGGGGAGCTGTTTTTT. Encoded protein: CASSPWTSGTGELFF.

The chain employs TRBV7-3 and TRBJ2-1; 7 nucleotides agree with TRBD1. V lost 4 bases and J lost 8; bases outside the gene matches: 14. The germline V gene has CDR1 SGHTA and CDR2 FQGTGA. The CDR3 contains 16 residues. As DNA, the CDR3 is TGTGCCAGCAGCTCCACCCGATTAGGAACAGGGGATGAGCAGTTCTTC. Its translation is CASSSTRLGTGDEQFF.

The chain uses TRBV4-3 and TRBJ1-4; tentative D call: TRBD1 (5 bases). Trimming stripped 3 bases from V and 3 bases from J, with 11 bases between. Per the germline V gene, CDR1 is LGHNA and CDR2 is YSLEER. The CDR3 contains 15 residues. CDR3 sequence reads: CASSHDRGANEKLFF. The DNA of the CDR3 is TGCGCCAGCAGCCATGACCGAGGGGCTAATGAAAAACTGTTTTTT.

The V and J genes are TRBV6-5 and TRBJ2-4, with 8 positions matching TRBD1. Germline V lookup: CDR1 MNHEY, CDR2 SVGAGI. The CDR3 is 15 residues long. Germline trimming cut 7 bases from V and 0 bases from J; bases unmatched to any gene: 5. The chain's CDR3 is CASMTQGAAKNIQYF. DNA for the CDR3: TGTGCCAGCATGACTCAGGGGGCAGCCAAAAACATTCAGTACTTC.

This sequence joins TRBV7-2 and TRBJ2-5, with a tentative D call TRBD2 (6 bases). CDR1 and CDR2 from the germline V gene are SGHTA and FQGNSA. The V end lost 3 bases, the J end lost 4 bases, and 12 bases lay between the germline ends. The CDR3 extends over 14 amino acids. The CDR3: CASSFSGLPETQYF. CDR3 DNA sequence: TGTGCCAGCAGCTTTTCGGGACTCCCAGAGACCCAGTACTTC.

The rearrangement joins TRBV5-1 to TRBJ1-2; 7 bases map to TRBD1. CDR1 and CDR2 (germline): SGHRS, YFSETQ. The length of the CDR3 is 13 residues. Losses at the gene ends were 5 bases for V and 12 bases for J; bases not matched to a gene: 13. The CDR3 region has the DNA TGCGCCAGCAGGACCGGGACAGCCTCATCCCACACCTTC. It yields the protein CASRTGTASSHTF.

The chain is built from TRBV21-1 and TRBJ2-1; the tabulated D call, TRBD2, remains unverified against the DNA. TRBV21-1 is reported as a pseudogene. This CDR3 spans 16 amino acids. This chain's CDR3 is CASSKAWIADINEQFF. DNA of the CDR3: TGTGCCAGCAGCAAAGCCTGGATAGCCGATATTAATGAGCAGTTCTTC.

This clone was observed a single time. This sequence joins TRBV2 and TRBJ2-3, with a tentative D call TRBD2 (6 bases). Trimming removed 6 bases from V and 2 bases from J, with 21 bases in between. This CDR3 contains 17 residues. CDR1 and CDR2 from the germline V gene are SNHLY and FYNNEI. CDR3 sequence: CASSWAGTIISTDTQYF. The CDR3 DNA sequence: TGTGCCAGCAGCTGGGCGGGGACCATTATTTCCACAGATACGCAGTATTTT.

This clone was seen only once. The J gene is TRBJ2-3, the V gene TRBV11-2; D is ambiguous. Looked up from germline, CDR1 is SGHAT and CDR2 is FQNNGV. With 0 bases removed from V and 2 bases from J, the gap between germline ends came to 6 bases. This CDR3 has 14 amino acids. CDR3 protein: CASSLEVYTDTQYF. CDR3 nucleotides: TGTGCCAGCAGCTTAGAAGTCTACACAGATACGCAGTATTTT.

This rearrangement joins TRBV19 to TRBJ2-7; 10 bases agree with TRBD2. Trimming removed 7 bases from V and 3 bases from J; junction bases left unmatched: 9. Germline V CDR1 and CDR2: LNHDA, SQIVND (reference sequence). The CDR3 totals 15 residues. The CDR3 protein is CASNTKREGRYEQYF. The CDR3 DNA reads TGTGCCAGTAACACTAAGCGGGAGGGCCGCTACGAGCAGTACTTC.

V and J are TRBV5-5 and TRBJ1-4, with 8 bases identical to TRBD1. With V trimmed by 3 bases and J by 6 bases, 10 bases remained unmatched. This CDR3 is 16 amino acids long. CDR1 and CDR2 (germline): SGHKS, YYEKEE (reference sequence). CDR3 nucleotides: TGTGCCAGCAGCTCCCGGACAGGGTCGATGTATGAAAAACTGTTTTTT. Translated: CASSSRTGSMYEKLFF. The full variable domain, completed using reference TRBV5-5 and TRBJ1-4, is DAGVTQSPTHLIKTRGQQVTLRCSPISGHKSVSWYQQVLGQGPQFIFQYYEKEERGRGNFPDRFSARQFPNYSSELNVNALLLGDSALYLCASSSRTGSMYEKLFFGSGTQLSVL.

The chain recombines TRBV24-1 with TRBJ2-3; 12 nucleotides align to TRBD2. Trimming removed 7 bases from V and 4 bases from J; junction bases left unmatched: 11. CDR1 KGHDR and CDR2 SFDVKD come from the germline V gene. CDR3 length: 17 residues. DNA of the CDR3: TGTGCCACCAGCGAACTGGGGACTAGCGGGTCTGCAGATACGCAGTATTTT. Its protein product is CATSELGTSGSADTQYF.

This clone was observed once. The chain links TRBV5-4 to TRBJ2-5, with 10 bases fitting TRBD1. The trim removed 1 base at V and 5 bases at J, leaving 5 bases unmatched. The germline V gene has CDR1 SGHNT and CDR2 YYREEE (reference sequence). The CDR3 length is 15 residues. The CDR3 spells CASSLRQGAWETQYF. CDR3 DNA: TGTGCCAGCAGCTTGAGACAGGGGGCATGGGAGACCCAGTACTTC.

The chain uses TRBV6-5 and TRBJ2-2; D is perhaps TRBD2 (6 bases). The CDR3 length is 14 residues. Germline CDR1 MNHEY, CDR2 SVGAGI. Trimming pared 5 bases from V and 1 base from J, leaving 8 bases between. CDR3: CASSRLGNTGELFF. The CDR3 nucleotides are TGTGCCAGCAGTCGACTAGGGAACACCGGGGAGCTGTTTTTT.

The chain combines TRBV14 with TRBJ2-7; 11 positions agree with TRBD2. Germline assignment: CDR1 SGHDN and CDR2 FVKESK. V shed 1 base, J shed 3 bases, and the junction held 2 bases outside the gene matches. The CDR3 runs to 15 residues. CDR3 amino acids: CASSQGLAGIYEQYF. CDR3 nucleotide sequence: TGTGCCAGCAGCCAAGGACTAGCGGGAATCTACGAGCAGTACTTC. Full variable domain (remainder filled in from reference TRBV14 and TRBJ2-7): EAGVTQFPSHSVIEKGQTVTLRCDPISGHDNLYWYRRVMGKEIKFLLHFVKESKQDESGMPNNRFLAERTGGTYSTLKVQPAELEDSGVYFCASSQGLAGIYEQYFGPGTRLTVT.